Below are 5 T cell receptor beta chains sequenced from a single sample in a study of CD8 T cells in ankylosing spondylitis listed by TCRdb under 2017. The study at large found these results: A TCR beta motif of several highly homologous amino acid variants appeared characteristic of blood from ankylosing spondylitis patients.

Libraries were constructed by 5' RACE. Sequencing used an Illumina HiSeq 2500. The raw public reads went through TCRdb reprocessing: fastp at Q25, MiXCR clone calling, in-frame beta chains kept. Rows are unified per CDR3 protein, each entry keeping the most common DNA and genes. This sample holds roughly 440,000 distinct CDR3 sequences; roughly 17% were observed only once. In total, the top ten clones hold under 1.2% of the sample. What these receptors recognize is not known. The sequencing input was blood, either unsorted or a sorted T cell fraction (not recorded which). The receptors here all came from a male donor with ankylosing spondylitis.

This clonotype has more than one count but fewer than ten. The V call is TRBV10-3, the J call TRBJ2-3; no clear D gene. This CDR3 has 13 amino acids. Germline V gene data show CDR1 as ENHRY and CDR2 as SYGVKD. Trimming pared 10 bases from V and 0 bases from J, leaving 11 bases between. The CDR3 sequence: CATRPQSTDTQYF. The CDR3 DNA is TGTGCCACGCGCCCTCAAAGCACAGATACGCAGTATTTT.

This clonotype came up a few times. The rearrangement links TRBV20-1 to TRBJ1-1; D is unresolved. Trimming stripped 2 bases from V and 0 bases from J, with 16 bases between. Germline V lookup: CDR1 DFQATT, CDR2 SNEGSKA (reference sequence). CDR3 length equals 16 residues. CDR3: CSARSSGRVLNTEAFF. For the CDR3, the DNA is TGCAGTGCTAGATCTTCAGGTCGGGTCCTGAACACTGAAGCTTTCTTT.

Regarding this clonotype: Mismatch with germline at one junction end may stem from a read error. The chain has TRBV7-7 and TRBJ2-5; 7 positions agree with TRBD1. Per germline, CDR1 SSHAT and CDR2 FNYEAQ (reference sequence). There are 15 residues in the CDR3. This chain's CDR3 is CASSLAFQGEKTQYF. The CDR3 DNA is TGTGCTAGCAGCTTAGCATTCCAGGGGGAAAAGACCCAGTACTTC.

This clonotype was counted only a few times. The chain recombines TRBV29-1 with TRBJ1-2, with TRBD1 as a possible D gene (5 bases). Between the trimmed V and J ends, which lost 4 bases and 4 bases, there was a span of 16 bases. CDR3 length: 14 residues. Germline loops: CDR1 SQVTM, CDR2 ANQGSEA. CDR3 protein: CSVGESGLGYGYTF. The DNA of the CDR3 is TGCAGCGTTGGGGAGTCGGGGCTCGGCTATGGCTACACCTTC.

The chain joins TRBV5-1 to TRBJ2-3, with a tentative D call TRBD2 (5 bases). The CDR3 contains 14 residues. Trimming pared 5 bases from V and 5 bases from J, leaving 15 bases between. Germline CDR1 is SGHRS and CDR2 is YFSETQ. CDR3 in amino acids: CASSPEGSLDTQYF. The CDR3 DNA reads TGCGCCAGCAGTCCCGAGGGATCTTTAGATACGCAGTATTTT.